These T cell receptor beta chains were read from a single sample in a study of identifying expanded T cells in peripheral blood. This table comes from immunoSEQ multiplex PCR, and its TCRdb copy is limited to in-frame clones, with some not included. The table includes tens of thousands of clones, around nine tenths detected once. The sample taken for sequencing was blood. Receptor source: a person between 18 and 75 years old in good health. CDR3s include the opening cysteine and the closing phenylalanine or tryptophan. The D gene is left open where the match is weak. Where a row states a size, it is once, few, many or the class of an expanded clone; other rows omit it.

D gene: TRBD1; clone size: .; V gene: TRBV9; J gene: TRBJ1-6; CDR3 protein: CASSESGTDNSPLHF; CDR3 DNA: TGTGCCAGCAGTGAAAGCGGGACAGACAATTCACCCCTCCACTTT
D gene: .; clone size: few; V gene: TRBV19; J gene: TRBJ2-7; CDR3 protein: CASSIRDTAYEQYF; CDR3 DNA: TGTGCCAGTAGCATCCGGGACACCGCCTACGAGCAGTACTTC
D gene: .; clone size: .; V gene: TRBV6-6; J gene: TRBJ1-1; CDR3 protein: CASSYPGNTEAFF; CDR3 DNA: TGTGCCAGCAGTTACCCGGGGAACACTGAAGCTTTCTTT
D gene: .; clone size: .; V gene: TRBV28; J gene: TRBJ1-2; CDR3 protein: CASIPSGTELYGYTF; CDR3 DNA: TGTGCCAGCATCCCCTCCGGGACGGAGCTCTATGGCTACACCTTC
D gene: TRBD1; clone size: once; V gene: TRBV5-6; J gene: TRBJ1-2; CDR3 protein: CASTRGLGAAGGYGYTF; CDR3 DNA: TGTGCCAGCACCCGGGGGCTAGGCGCGGCAGGGGGTTATGGCTACACCTTC
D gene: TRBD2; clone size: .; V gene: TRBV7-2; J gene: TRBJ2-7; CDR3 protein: CASSPHQGLAGGEQYF; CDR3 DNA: TGTGCCAGCAGCCCACACCAGGGACTAGCGGGGGGCGAGCAGTACTTC
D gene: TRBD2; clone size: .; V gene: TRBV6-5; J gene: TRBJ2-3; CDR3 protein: CASSYRAGGPADTQYF; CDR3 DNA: TGTGCCAGCAGTTACAGGGCGGGGGGGCCGGCAGATACGCAGTATTTT
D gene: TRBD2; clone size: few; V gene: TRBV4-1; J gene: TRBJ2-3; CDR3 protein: CASSRAGGLGASTDTQYF; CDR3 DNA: TGCGCCAGCAGCCGGGCTGGGGGACTAGGAGCTAGCACAGATACGCAGTATTTT
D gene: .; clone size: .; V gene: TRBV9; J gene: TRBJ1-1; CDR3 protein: CASSVESGRDTEAFF; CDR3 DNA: TGTGCCAGCAGCGTAGAATCCGGGAGGGACACTGAAGCTTTCTTT
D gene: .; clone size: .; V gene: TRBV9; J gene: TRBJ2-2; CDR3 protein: CASSARPAGELFF; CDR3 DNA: TGTGCCAGCAGCGCCAGACCAGCCGGGGAGCTGTTTTTT
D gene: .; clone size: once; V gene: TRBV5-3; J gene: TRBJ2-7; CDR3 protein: CARSLREFYEQYF; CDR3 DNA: TGTGCCAGAAGCTTGAGGGAGTTTTACGAGCAGTACTTC
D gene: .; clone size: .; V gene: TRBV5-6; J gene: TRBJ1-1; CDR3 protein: CASSSTGETEAFF; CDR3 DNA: TGTGCCAGCAGCTCAACAGGTGAAACTGAAGCTTTCTTT
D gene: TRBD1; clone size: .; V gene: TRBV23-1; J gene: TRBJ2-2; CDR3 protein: CASSHRGTGYTGELFF; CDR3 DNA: TGCGCCAGCAGTCACCGCGGGACAGGGTACACCGGGGAGCTGTTTTTT
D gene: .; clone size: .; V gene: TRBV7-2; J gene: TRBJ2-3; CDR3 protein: CASSLNPGLPFDTQYF; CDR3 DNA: TGTGCCAGCAGCTTAAATCCCGGACTCCCGTTCGATACCCAGTATTTT
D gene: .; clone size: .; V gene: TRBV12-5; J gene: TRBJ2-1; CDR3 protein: CASGLPLTALPNEQFF; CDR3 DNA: TGTGCTAGTGGTTTGCCGTTGACAGCACTTCCCAATGAGCAGTTCTTC
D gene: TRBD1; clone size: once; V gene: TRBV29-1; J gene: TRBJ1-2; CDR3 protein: CSVGQGVGGYTF; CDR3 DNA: TGCAGCGTTGGACAGGGGGTGGGTGGCTACACCTTC
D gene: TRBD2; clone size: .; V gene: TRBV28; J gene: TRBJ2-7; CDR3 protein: CASSPIGTSGPYYEQYF; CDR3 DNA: TGTGCCAGCAGCCCGATCGGGACTAGCGGGCCCTACTACGAGCAGTACTTC
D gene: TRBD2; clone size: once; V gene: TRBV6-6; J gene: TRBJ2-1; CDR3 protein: CASRSGLAGGEQFF; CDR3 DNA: TGTGCCAGCAGGTCTGGACTAGCGGGAGGAGAGCAGTTCTTC
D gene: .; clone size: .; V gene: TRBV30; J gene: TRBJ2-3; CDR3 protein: CAWSSGGSSDTQYF; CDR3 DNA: TGTGCCTGGAGTAGTGGTGGGTCTTCAGATACGCAGTATTTT
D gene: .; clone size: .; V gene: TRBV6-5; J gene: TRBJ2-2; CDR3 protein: CASSYPQTGELFF; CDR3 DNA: TGTGCCAGCAGTTACCCCCAAACCGGGGAGCTGTTTTTT
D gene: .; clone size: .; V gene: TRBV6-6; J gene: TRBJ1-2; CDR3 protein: CASSSQANYGYTF; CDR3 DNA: TGTGCCAGCAGTTCCCAGGCTAACTATGGCTACACCTTC
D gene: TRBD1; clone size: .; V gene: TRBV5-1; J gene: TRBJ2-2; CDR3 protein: CASSFQGAIWAGELFF; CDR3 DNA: TGCGCCAGCAGCTTTCAGGGGGCAATTTGGGCCGGGGAGCTGTTTTTT
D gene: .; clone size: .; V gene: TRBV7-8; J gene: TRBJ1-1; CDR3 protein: CASSYTRDTEAFF; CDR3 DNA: TGTGCCAGCAGCTACACCCGGGACACTGAAGCTTTCTTT
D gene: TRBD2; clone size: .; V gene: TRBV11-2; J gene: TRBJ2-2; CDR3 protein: CASSLAAGVGELFF; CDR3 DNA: TGTGCCAGCAGCTTAGCAGCGGGAGTAGGGGAGCTGTTTTTT
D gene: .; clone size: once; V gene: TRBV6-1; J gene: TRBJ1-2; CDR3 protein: CASSENPGRYYGYTF; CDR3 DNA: TGTGCCAGCAGTGAAAATCCAGGGAGGTACTATGGCTACACCTTC
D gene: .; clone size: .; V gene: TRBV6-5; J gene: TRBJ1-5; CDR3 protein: CATTRLANQPQHF; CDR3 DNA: TGTGCCACTACCCGTCTAGCCAATCAGCCCCAGCATTTT
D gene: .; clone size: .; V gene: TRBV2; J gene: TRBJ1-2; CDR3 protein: CASSRYGYTF; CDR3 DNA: TGTGCCAGCAGTCGCTATGGCTACACCTTC
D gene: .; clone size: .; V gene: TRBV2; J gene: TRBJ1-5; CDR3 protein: CASSGPNQPQHF; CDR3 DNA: TGTGCCAGCAGTGGACCTAATCAGCCCCAGCATTTT
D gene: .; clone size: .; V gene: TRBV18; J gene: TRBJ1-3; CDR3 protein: CASSPQANSGNTIYF; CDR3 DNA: TGTGCCAGCTCACCACAGGCCAACTCTGGAAACACCATATATTTT
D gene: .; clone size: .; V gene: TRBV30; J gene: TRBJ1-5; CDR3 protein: CAWRKGSGANQPQHF; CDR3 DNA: TGTGCCTGGAGAAAGGGGTCAGGGGCGAATCAGCCCCAGCATTTT
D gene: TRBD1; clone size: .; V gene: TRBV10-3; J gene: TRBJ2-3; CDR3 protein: CAISPTGGTDTQYF; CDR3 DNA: TGTGCCATCAGCCCGACAGGGGGAACAGATACGCAGTATTTT
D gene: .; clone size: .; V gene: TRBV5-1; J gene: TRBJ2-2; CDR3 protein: CASSPLAAMGTGELFF; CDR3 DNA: TGCGCCAGCAGCCCGTTAGCAGCTATGGGGACCGGGGAGCTGTTTTTT
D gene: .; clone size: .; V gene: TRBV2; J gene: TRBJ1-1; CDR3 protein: CASREQGTAEAFF; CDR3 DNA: TGTGCCAGCAGGGAACAGGGTACGGCTGAAGCTTTCTTT
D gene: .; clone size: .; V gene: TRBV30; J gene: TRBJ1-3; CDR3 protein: CAWSGQGNTIYF; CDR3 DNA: TGTGCCTGGAGTGGACAGGGAAACACCATATATTTT
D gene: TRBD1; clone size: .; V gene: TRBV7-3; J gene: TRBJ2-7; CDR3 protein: CASSLWVGQGYEQYF; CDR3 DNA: TGTGCCAGCAGCTTATGGGTCGGACAGGGCTACGAGCAGTACTTC
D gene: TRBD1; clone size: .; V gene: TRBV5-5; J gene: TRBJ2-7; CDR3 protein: CASSSRQGAEEQYF; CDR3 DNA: TGTGCCAGCAGCTCGCGACAGGGGGCGGAAGAGCAGTACTTC
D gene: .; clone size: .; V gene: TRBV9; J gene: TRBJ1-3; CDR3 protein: CASSVGGVSGNTIYF; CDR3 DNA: TGTGCCAGCAGCGTGGGGGGAGTCTCTGGAAACACCATATATTTT
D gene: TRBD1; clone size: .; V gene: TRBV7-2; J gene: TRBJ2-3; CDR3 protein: CASSHSPGTGTDTQYF; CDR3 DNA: TGTGCCAGCAGCCATTCACCCGGGACAGGGACAGATACGCAGTATTTT
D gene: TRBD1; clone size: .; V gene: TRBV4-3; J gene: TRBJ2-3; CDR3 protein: CASSQGTGGFDTQYF; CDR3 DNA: TGCGCCAGCAGCCAAGGGACAGGGGGCTTCGATACGCAGTATTTT
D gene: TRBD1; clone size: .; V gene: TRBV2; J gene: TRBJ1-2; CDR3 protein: CASTGRTGGYGYTF; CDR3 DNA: TGTGCCAGCACTGGGCGGACAGGGGGCTATGGCTACACCTTC
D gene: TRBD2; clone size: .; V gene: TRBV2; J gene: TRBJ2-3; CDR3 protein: CASRAGLAGGGDTQYF; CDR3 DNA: TGTGCCAGCAGGGCCGGACTAGCGGGAGGTGGAGATACGCAGTATTTT
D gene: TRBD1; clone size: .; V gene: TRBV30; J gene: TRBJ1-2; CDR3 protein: CAWRSRGSSYGYTF; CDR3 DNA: TGTGCCTGGAGGTCCAGGGGGTCTTCCTATGGCTACACCTTC
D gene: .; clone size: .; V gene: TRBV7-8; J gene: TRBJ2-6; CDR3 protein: CASTFSRVSGANVLTF; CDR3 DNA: TGTGCCAGCACCTTTTCTAGAGTCTCTGGGGCCAACGTCCTGACTTTC